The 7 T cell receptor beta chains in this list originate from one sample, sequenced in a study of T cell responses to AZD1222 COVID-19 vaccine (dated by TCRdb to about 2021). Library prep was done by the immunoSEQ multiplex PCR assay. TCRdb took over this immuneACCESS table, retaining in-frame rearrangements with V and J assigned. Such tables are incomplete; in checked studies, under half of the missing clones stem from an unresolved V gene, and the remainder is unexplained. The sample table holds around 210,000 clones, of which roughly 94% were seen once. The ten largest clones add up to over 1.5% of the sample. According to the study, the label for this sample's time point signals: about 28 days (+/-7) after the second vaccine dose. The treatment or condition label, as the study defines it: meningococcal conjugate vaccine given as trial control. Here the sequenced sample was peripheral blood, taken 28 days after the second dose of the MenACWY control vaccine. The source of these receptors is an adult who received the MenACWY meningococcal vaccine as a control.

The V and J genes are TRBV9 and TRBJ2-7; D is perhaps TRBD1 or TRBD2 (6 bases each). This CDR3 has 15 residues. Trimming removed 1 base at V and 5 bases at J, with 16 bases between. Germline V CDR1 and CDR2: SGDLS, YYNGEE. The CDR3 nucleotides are TGTGCCAGCAGCGTACAACAGGGAGGTATTAACGAGCAGTACTTC. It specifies CASSVQQGGINEQYF.

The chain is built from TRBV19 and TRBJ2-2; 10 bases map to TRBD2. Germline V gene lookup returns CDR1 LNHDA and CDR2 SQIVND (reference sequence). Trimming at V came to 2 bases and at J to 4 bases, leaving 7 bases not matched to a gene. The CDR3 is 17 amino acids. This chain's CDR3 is CASSISSGGPVTGELFF. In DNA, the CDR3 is TGTGCCAGTAGTATAAGTAGCGGGGGGCCGGTCACCGGGGAGCTGTTTTTT.

Written as DNA, the CDR3 is TGCAGCGTTGAAACAGGGGGCGTAGATACGCAGTATTTT. As protein: CSVETGGVDTQYF. V usage is TRBV29-1 and J usage is TRBJ2-3; 9 bases fit TRBD1. Germline assignment: CDR1 SQVTM and CDR2 ANQGSEA. Unmatched junction bases numbered 2, after V lost 2 bases and J lost 5 bases. This CDR3 has 13 residues.

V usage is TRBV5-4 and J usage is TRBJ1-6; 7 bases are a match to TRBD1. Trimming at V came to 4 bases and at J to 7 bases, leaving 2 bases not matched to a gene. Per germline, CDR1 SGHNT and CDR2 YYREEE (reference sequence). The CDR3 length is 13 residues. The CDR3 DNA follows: TGTGCCAGCAGCGGGACAGCCAATTCACCCCTCCACTTT. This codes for CASSGTANSPLHF.

The CDR3 loop is CASSRGGGPTEAFF. The CDR3, as DNA: TGTGCCAGTAGCCGCGGGGGTGGTCCCACTGAAGCTTTCTTT. This rearrangement joins TRBV19 to TRBJ1-1; a weak D match, TRBD1 (5 bases). Germline values: CDR1 LNHDA, CDR2 SQIVND (reference sequence). The CDR3 covers 14 residues. V gave up 6 bases and J gave up 4 bases, with 15 bases separating them.

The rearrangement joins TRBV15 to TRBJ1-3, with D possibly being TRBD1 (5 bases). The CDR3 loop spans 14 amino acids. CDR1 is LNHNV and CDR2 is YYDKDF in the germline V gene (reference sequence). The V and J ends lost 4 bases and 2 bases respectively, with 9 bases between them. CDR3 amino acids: CATSKGPAGNTIYF. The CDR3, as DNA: TGTGCCACCAGCAAGGGGCCAGCTGGAAACACCATATATTTT.

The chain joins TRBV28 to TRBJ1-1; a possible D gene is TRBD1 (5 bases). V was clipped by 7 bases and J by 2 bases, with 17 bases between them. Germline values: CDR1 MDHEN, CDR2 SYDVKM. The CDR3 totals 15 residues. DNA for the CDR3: TGTGCCAGCACCGCGGCGGGTGGGGGAAACACTGAAGCTTTCTTT. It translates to CASTAAGGGNTEAFF.